This T cell receptor beta chain derives from a study of shared clonotypes between healthy human individuals. Method: immunoSEQ multiplex PCR; TCRdb's copy keeps in-frame clones and lacks some. This table holds hundreds of thousands of clones, 96% found once. Findings of the study overall: Against clonotypes common to all four donors, non-shared ones had lower generation probabilities. It was anticipated that sequencing depth would influence how many clonotypes donors shared.

To note about this clone: Antigen unknown.

There are 14 residues in the CDR3. Looked up from germline, CDR1 is SEHNR and CDR2 is FQNEAQ (reference sequence). The junction had 6 bases not matched to a gene; V was cut back by 10 bases and J by 0 bases. Terminally differentiated effector memory CD45RA+ cells were excluded from the naive CD8 cells, which were CD45RO-negative and positively selected for CCR7. Adult donors, all healthy and HIV-negative, had no recent acute infections or vaccinations. The specimen sequenced was naive CD8+ T cells sorted from blood. The chain combines TRBV7-9 with TRBJ2-7; TRBD1 matches 10 bases. The sequence came from a woman aged 25 to 39 in good health. The CDR3 nucleotides are TGTGCCACTCCGGGACAGGGGAACTCCTACGAGCAGTACTTC. Protein: CATPGQGNSYEQYF.